This entry concerns a single T cell receptor (beta chain). Measured with immunoSEQ multiplex PCR; TCRdb has only the in-frame clones, and not every one. The repertoire holds 90,000 to 120,000 clones, with around 89% as singletons. The data were obtained in a study of T cell responses to AZD1222 COVID-19 vaccine. The CDR3 has 15 amino acids. CDR1 and CDR2 from the germline V gene are MNHEY and SVGAGI. Trimming cost V 2 bases and J 1 base, with 11 bases left between them. This clonotype was obtained from an adult in good health. Material: peripheral blood, obtained on day 0 of AZD1222 vaccination. The V gene is TRBV6-5, the J gene TRBJ1-1; D is ambiguous. In nucleotides, the CDR3 is TGTGCCAGCAGTTACCAATCAACCCCGAACACTGAAGCTTTCTTT. Protein sequence: CASSYQSTPNTEAFF.